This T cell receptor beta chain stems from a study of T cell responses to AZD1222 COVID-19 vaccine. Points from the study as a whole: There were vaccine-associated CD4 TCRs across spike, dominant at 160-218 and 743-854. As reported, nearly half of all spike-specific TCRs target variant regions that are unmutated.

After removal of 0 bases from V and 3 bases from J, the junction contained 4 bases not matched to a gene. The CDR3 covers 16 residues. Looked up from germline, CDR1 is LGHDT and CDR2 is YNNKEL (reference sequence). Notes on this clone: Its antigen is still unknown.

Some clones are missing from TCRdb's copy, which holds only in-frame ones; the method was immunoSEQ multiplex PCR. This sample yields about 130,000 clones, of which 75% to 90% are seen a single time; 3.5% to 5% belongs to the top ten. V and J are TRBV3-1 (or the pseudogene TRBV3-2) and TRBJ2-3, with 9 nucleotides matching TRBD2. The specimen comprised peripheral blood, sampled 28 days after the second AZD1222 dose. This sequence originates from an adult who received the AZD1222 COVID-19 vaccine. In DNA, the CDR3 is TGTGCCAGCAGCCAAGACAGGCTAGCGGGGACAGATACGCAGTATTTT. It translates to CASSQDRLAGTDTQYF.